The 8 T cell receptor beta chains given below trace back to one sample, sequenced in a study of beta chain features in type 1 diabetes (dated by TCRdb to about 2018). The protocol used for the library was the immunoSEQ multiplex PCR assay. The entire amount of isolated RNA was reverse transcribed using the High Capacity cDNA Reverse Transcription Kit, so the sequenced TCRB transcripts were expressed ones. Not all clones reach the TCRdb copy of this immuneACCESS table, which keeps in-frame sequences only. Checked studies attribute under half of the gap to unresolved V genes and leave the rest unexplained. The sample has more than 300,000 clones on record, around 7.6% of them singletons. Clones ranked in the top ten supply around 0.45% of the sample. Sequenced input: central memory CD4+ T cells from blood. Receptors were obtained from a woman aged 18-35 years in good health.

This rearrangement joins TRBV14 to TRBJ2-3, with D perhaps matching TRBD2 (5 bases). The CDR3 runs 15 residues. Germline V gene lookup returns CDR1 SGHDN and CDR2 FVKESK. V lost 5 bases and J lost 4, with 16 bases in between. Here the CDR3 reads CASSSQRLRPDTQYF. DNA of the CDR3: TGTGCCAGCAGCTCCCAGCGGCTTCGGCCAGATACGCAGTATTTT.

This rearrangement joins TRBV2 to TRBJ1-5, with D tentatively TRBD1 (6 bases). Germline assignment: CDR1 SNHLY and CDR2 FYNNEI. This CDR3 comprises 14 residues. V lost 5 bases to trimming and J lost 7 bases, with 15 bases between them. CDR3 amino acids: CASSTTGRGQPQHF. The CDR3 DNA is TGTGCCAGCAGTACCACAGGGCGGGGGCAGCCCCAGCATTTT.

This clone was detected only a few times. The chain is built from TRBV6-6 and TRBJ1-5; possibly TRBD1 for D (6 bases). Germline V CDR1 and CDR2: MNHNY, SVGAGI (reference sequence). Between the trimmed V and J ends, which lost 6 bases and 5 bases, there was a span of 14 bases. CDR3 length: 14 amino acids. CDR3 protein: CASRIQGGDQPQHF. Written as DNA, the CDR3 is TGTGCCAGCAGGATACAGGGAGGAGATCAGCCCCAGCATTTT.

V and J are TRBV18 and TRBJ1-1; D remains ambiguous. The germline V and J ends were trimmed by 2 bases and 5 bases, with 6 bases remaining between them. CDR1 is KGHSH, CDR2 LQKENI, per germline. There are 12 residues in the CDR3. The chain's CDR3 is CASSPTGTEAFF. In DNA form, the CDR3 reads TGTGCCAGCTCACCAACGGGGACTGAAGCTTTCTTT.

The CDR3 sequence: CASSPGGLAYEQYF. The DNA of the CDR3 is TGTGCCAGCAGTCCGGGAGGGCTAGCCTACGAGCAGTACTTC. This rearrangement joins TRBV6-6 to TRBJ2-7; 8 bases align to TRBD2. Germline values: CDR1 MNHNY, CDR2 SVGAGI (reference sequence). The CDR3 length is 14 residues. With 5 bases clipped from V and 2 bases from J, the junction kept 5 bases outside the gene matches.

V is TRBV4-2 and J is TRBJ2-7, with D uncertain. This CDR3 spans 14 amino acids. Germline V lookup: CDR1 LGHNA, CDR2 YNFKEQ. Trimming left V 1 base short and J 2 bases short, with 9 bases between. The CDR3 sequence: CASSQVVETYEQYF. CDR3 DNA: TGTGCCAGCAGCCAAGTTGTGGAAACCTACGAGCAGTACTTC.

This chain links TRBV6-1 with TRBJ1-5; no clear D. The length of the CDR3 is 14 residues. Between the trimmed V and J ends, which lost 3 bases and 2 bases, there was a span of 8 bases. From germline, CDR1 is MNHNS and CDR2 SASEGT. The CDR3 DNA reads TGTGCCAGCAGTGAGGTTTCGGGCAATCAGCCCCAGCATTTT. Encoded protein: CASSEVSGNQPQHF.

This clone was observed a few times. The chain couples TRBV7-3 to TRBJ2-3; D ambiguous. This CDR3 comprises 14 residues. Germline CDR1 is SGHTA and CDR2 is FQGTGA. V lost 5 bases, J lost 2 bases, and 11 bases lay in between. The CDR3 region is CASSPRRFTDTQYF. Written as DNA, the CDR3 is TGTGCCAGCAGCCCCCGGCGGTTCACAGATACGCAGTATTTT.